This T cell receptor beta chain originates from a study of cytomegalovirus exposure and HLA in healthy donors. Findings and caveats of the study: The later analysis indicated that the majority of CMV-associated TCR beta chains appeared HLA-restricted. Reported results showed that the classifier diagnosed cytomegalovirus status with high specificity and sensitivity. The study designated 164 TCR beta chains cytomegalovirus-associated.

Concerning this clone: Its antigen is still unknown.

There are 16 residues in the CDR3. Deletions cut 4 bases from V and 1 base from J, with 13 bases between. CDR1 and CDR2 from the germline V gene are LGHNA and YNFKEQ. In the PCR, 60 Vbeta and 13 Jbeta primers were used. Libraries were prepared by immunoSEQ multiplex PCR; TCRdb keeps only in-frame clonotypes and omits some of them. The sample holds 150,000 to 180,000 clones; around 75% are singletons and the top ten take approximately 8%. Input material: PBMCs. The TCR comes from a man in his thirties or forties in good health and CMV-seropositive. The rearrangement joins TRBV4-2 to TRBJ2-2, with a tentative D call TRBD1 (6 bases). CDR3 sequence reads: CASSPWGRGNTGELFF. The CDR3 DNA is TGTGCCAGCAGCCCGTGGGGCAGGGGGAACACCGGGGAGCTGTTTTTT.